The source of this TCR beta chain is a study of CD8+ T cells in alopecia areata. General study points: Scalp data also include sequences from resident alphabeta T cells of normal skin. Lesional scalp, especially alopecia totalis/universalis, showed higher clonality than normal scalp.

In its sample, this clone was seen once. Its target is not known. As the sequencing template, cDNA was produced by extracting RNA and reverse transcribing it. Produced via immunoSEQ multiplex PCR; TCRdb's table is partial and in-frame only. This sample has approximately 91,000 clones; 40% to 45% occur once, and the top ten carry 0.7% to 0.95%. This CDR3 is 14 amino acids long. The V gene end was trimmed by 3 bases and the J gene end by 2 bases; junction bases not matched to a gene: 3. Germline V gives CDR1 WNHNN, CDR2 SYGVQD (reference sequence). PBMCs served as the source from which CD4+ and CD8+ T cells were sorted.

The receptor comes from a human donor with alopecia areata. The V gene is TRBV10-1, the J gene TRBJ2-5, with 7 bases aligning to TRBD2. Material: CD4+ T cells sorted from blood. The DNA of the CDR3 is TGCGCCAGCAGTGATGGGACTAAACAAGAGACCCAGTACTTC. Its protein product is CASSDGTKQETQYF.